This T cell receptor (beta chain) came from a study of CD8 T cells in ankylosing spondylitis. MiXCR, run by TCRdb on the 5' RACE reads, gives a single entry per CDR3 protein. Of about 240,000 distinct CDR3 sequences detected, roughly 8.2% appear once; the ten largest clones hold more than 4.5%. Trimming cost V 7 bases and J 9 bases, with 16 bases left between them. Germline V gene sequence: CDR1 SNHLY, CDR2 FYNNEI. This CDR3 has 14 residues. This clonotype was found a few times. V gene TRBV2 combines with J gene TRBJ1-6; a possible D gene is TRBD1 (5 bases). Sequenced sample: blood, either unsorted or a sorted T cell fraction (not recorded which). The sequence came from a female donor with ankylosing spondylitis or in good health (not recorded which). The CDR3 protein is CASTWQGGSSPLHF. The CDR3 nucleotides are TGTGCCAGCACTTGGCAGGGAGGAAGTTCACCCCTCCACTTT.